The 22 T cell receptor beta chains given below trace back to one sample, sequenced in a study of blood T cells in healthy people across ages. A sample-barcoded 5' primer and a J-beta primer mix were used in a second PCR of roughly 6 to 11 cycles. MiXCR, run by TCRdb on the 5' RACE reads, gives a single entry per CDR3 protein. The table records about 780,000 distinct CDR3 sequences, about 47% of them present only once. The specimen sequenced was blood. These receptors came from a man of 80 years or more in good health.

The sample holds a few counts of this clonotype. This sequence joins TRBV5-1 and TRBJ2-7; D is perhaps TRBD1 (7 bases). The germline CDR1 and CDR2 sequences are SGHRS and YFSETQ. The CDR3 is made up of 15 amino acids. V shed 1 base and J shed 4 bases, with 15 bases lying between them. DNA of the CDR3: TGCGCCAGCAGCTTGACGGGGGACAGCTATTACGAGCAGTACTTC. Its translation is CASSLTGDSYYEQYF.

This clonotype came up a few times. The genes are TRBV11-1 and TRBJ2-1, with no clear D. V lost 4 bases to trimming and J lost 6 bases, with 16 bases between them. Germline V gene sequence: CDR1 SGHAT, CDR2 FQDESV (reference sequence). The CDR3 consists of 15 residues. CDR3 nucleotides: TGTGCCAGCAGCTATCGCAGCGCCGAAAGCAATGAGCAGTTCTTC. This codes for CASSYRSAESNEQFF.

This clonotype appeared a few times. V and J are TRBV20-1 and TRBJ2-5; TRBD2 matches at 12 bases. With V trimmed by 6 bases and J by 5 bases, 10 bases remained unmatched. CDR3 length equals 15 residues. CDR1 DFQATT and CDR2 SNEGSKA come from the germline V gene (reference sequence). This CDR3 is CSATTTSGSRETQYF. The CDR3 DNA follows: TGCAGTGCAACCACGACTAGCGGGAGTCGGGAGACCCAGTACTTC.

The chain links TRBV7-2 to TRBJ2-2, with no clear D. V dropped 6 bases and J dropped 1 base, with 24 bases sitting between them. The germline CDR1 and CDR2 sequences are SGHTA and FQGNSA. The length of the CDR3 is 19 residues. DNA of the CDR3: TGTGCCAGCAGGAAAGGCCCCCTAATTTCGGCGGAGAACACCGGGGAGCTGTTTTTT. Protein sequence: CASRKGPLISAENTGELFF. Using reference TRBV7-2 and TRBJ2-2 for the parts outside the CDR3, the full variable domain is GAGVSQSPSNKVTEKGKDVELRCDPISGHTALYWYRQSLGQGLEFLIYFQGNSAPDKSGLPSDRFSAERTGGSVSTLTIQRTQQEDSAVYLCASRKGPLISAENTGELFFGEGSRLTVL.

This clonotype has just one count. The junction shows a germline mismatch at one end, possibly a read error. The rearrangement links TRBV27 to TRBJ2-4, with TRBD1 as a possible D gene (6 bases). Germline-derived CDR1 and CDR2 are MNHEY and SMNVEV (reference sequence). This CDR3 has 15 residues. Here the CDR3 reads CTSSPRQDNKNIQYF. The CDR3 coding sequence is TGTACCAGCAGTCCCCGACAGGATAACAAAAACATTCAGTACTTC.

The chain links TRBV30 to TRBJ2-3; 9 bases map to TRBD2. The V and J ends lost 1 base and 1 base, in that order; junction bases with no gene match: 3. This CDR3 has 15 residues. CDR1 is GTSNPN, CDR2 SVGIG, per germline (reference sequence). In DNA, the CDR3 is TGTGCCTGGAGTGGGGCTAGCGGGGGCACAGATACGCAGTATTTT. Translating gives CAWSGASGGTDTQYF.

J is TRBJ1-5 and V is TRBV10-3, with D possibly matching TRBD1 (5 bases). Trimming removed 11 bases at V and 5 bases at J, with 16 bases between. Per the germline V gene, CDR1 is ENHRY and CDR2 is SYGVKD. The CDR3 is 13 residues long. The CDR3 reads CAARGQGDQPQHF. The DNA for the CDR3 is TGTGCCGCCAGAGGCCAGGGCGATCAGCCCCAGCATTTT.

The V and J genes are TRBV27 and TRBJ2-7, with D possibly matching TRBD1 (6 bases). Between the trimmed V and J ends, which lost 6 bases and 7 bases, there was a span of 19 bases. CDR1 is MNHEY and CDR2 is SMNVEV in the germline V gene (reference sequence). CDR3 length: 14 residues. CDR3 sequence reads: CASSDRHDTDEQYF. The CDR3, as DNA: TGTGCCAGCAGCGACAGGCACGATACTGATGAGCAGTACTTC.

The chain has TRBV7-2 and TRBJ2-5; 8 bases line up with TRBD1. CDR3 length equals 14 residues. The V gene end was trimmed by 8 bases and the J gene end by 2 bases; junction bases not matched to a gene: 7. Per the germline V gene, CDR1 is SGHTA and CDR2 is FQGNSA. DNA for the CDR3: TGTGCCAGCCTTGACAGGGGCCGTCAAGAGACCCAGTACTTC. Protein sequence: CASLDRGRQETQYF.

This chain connects TRBV27 to TRBJ1-6; TRBD1 might be the D (5 bases). The CDR3 consists of 15 residues. Germline V gene data show CDR1 as MNHEY and CDR2 as SMNVEV (reference sequence). V lost 6 bases and J 7 bases, leaving 16 bases between the germline ends. CDR3 sequence reads: CASSREGVPNSPLHF. The CDR3, as DNA: TGTGCCAGCAGCAGAGAAGGGGTACCAAATTCACCCCTCCACTTT.

The table lists this clonotype with many counts. The chain combines TRBV12-3 or TRBV12-4 with TRBJ1-2, with TRBD1 as a possible D gene (5 bases). V lost 3 bases and J lost 1, with 9 bases in between. This CDR3 is built from 14 residues. CDR3 in DNA: TGTGCCAGCAGTTTGGGGGGGGGTAACTATGGCTACACCTTC. This translates into CASSLGGGNYGYTF.

This clonotype was counted many times. The CDR3 DNA follows: TGTGCCAGCAGCTCACAGGGGGCGGGATACGAGCAGTACTTC. Encoded protein: CASSSQGAGYEQYF. The rearrangement joins TRBV7-8 to TRBJ2-7; 9 nucleotides align to TRBD1. V shed 4 bases and J 4 bases; nucleotides not matched to a gene: 5. CDR1 and CDR2 from the germline V gene are SGHVS and FQNEAQ. This CDR3 spans 14 amino acids.

This chain links TRBV20-1 with TRBJ2-3, with D possibly TRBD2 on 5 matching bases. Germline loops: CDR1 DFQATT, CDR2 SNEGSKA (reference sequence). The CDR3 has 15 amino acids. Deletions cut 0 bases from V and 6 bases from J, with 16 bases between. The DNA for the CDR3 is TGCAGTGCTAGAGACGGAGGAACCCTGGAGGATACGCAGTATTTT. Translation: CSARDGGTLEDTQYF.

The chain uses TRBV5-1 and TRBJ2-4; D tentatively reads TRBD1 or TRBD2 (7 bases each). The DNA matches TRBJ2-7 better at its end, which makes the J call doubtful. The germline V gene encodes CDR1 SGHRS and CDR2 YFSETQ. The CDR3 length is 14 residues. CDR3 protein: CASSLLTRGGEQYF. In nucleotides, the CDR3 is TGCGCCAGCAGCTTGTTAACCAGGGGGGGCGAGCAGTACTTC.

The CDR3 sequence is CASSHHTDSEGTQYF. In nucleotides, the CDR3 is TGTGCCAGCAGTCATCACACGGACTCTGAAGGGACCCAGTACTTC. The chain links TRBV27 to TRBJ2-5; D may be TRBD2 (5 bases). In germline, CDR1 is MNHEY, CDR2 SMNVEV (reference sequence). V lost 5 bases and J 7 bases, leaving 20 bases between the germline ends. The CDR3 extends over 15 amino acids.

The chain recombines TRBV5-1 with TRBJ1-1; D not resolved. Germline V gene sequence: CDR1 SGHRS, CDR2 YFSETQ. Trimming took off 2 bases at V and 2 bases at J, with 10 bases between the two ends. CDR3 length: 14 amino acids. In nucleotides, the CDR3 is TGCGCCAGCAGCTTTGACTTAAGAAACACTGAAGCTTTCTTT. Translating gives CASSFDLRNTEAFF.

Details on this clonotype: This may be a read error, as it is one base from a much larger clone. The chain carries TRBV5-6 and TRBJ2-1; D possibly corresponds to TRBD1 (5 bases). V was trimmed by 3 bases and J by 3 bases, leaving 13 bases between them. CDR1 is SGHDT and CDR2 is YYEEEE in the germline V gene. This CDR3 spans 15 amino acids. The CDR3, as DNA: TGTGCCAGCAGCTGGCCGGCAGGGAACTACAATGAGCAGTTCTTC. It specifies CASSWPAGNYNEQFF.

This clonotype was seen at least ten times. CDR3 DNA: TGCGCCAGCAGCGTGGATGCGACGCTCCTCTCCTACGAGCAGTACTTC. Protein product: CASSVDATLLSYEQYF. The rearrangement links TRBV5-1 to TRBJ2-7; no clear D. Germline-derived CDR1 and CDR2 are SGHRS and YFSETQ. Trimming shortened V by 4 bases and J by 0 bases, and 17 bases separated the two germline ends. The CDR3 has 16 residues.

This clonotype was observed many times. The V and J genes are TRBV6-1 and TRBJ2-7, with TRBD1 identical over 7 bases. Trimming cost V 7 bases and J 0 bases; bases outside gene matches: 12. CDR3 length equals 16 residues. Germline CDR1 reads MNHNS; CDR2 reads SASEGT. The CDR3 sequence is CASIIYTGQSSYEQYF. CDR3 nucleotides: TGTGCCAGCATCATTTATACGGGACAGAGCTCCTACGAGCAGTACTTC.

This clonotype came up a few times. The chain joins TRBV4-3 to TRBJ2-3; tentative D call: TRBD2 (6 bases). Germline CDR1 reads LGHNA; CDR2 reads YSLEER. This CDR3 is 16 amino acids long. Trimming cost V 1 base and J 2 bases, with 13 bases left between them. This chain's CDR3 is CASSQGAAGITDTQYF. DNA for the CDR3: TGCGCCAGCAGCCAAGGGGCTGCGGGAATCACAGATACGCAGTATTTT.

CDR3 sequence: CSQRGEVGEQFF. The CDR3 DNA is TGCAGTCAGCGGGGCGAGGTAGGAGAGCAGTTCTTC. This chain connects TRBV20-1 to TRBJ2-1, with 7 bases fitting TRBD2. The trim removed 8 bases at V and 10 bases at J, leaving 11 bases unmatched. The CDR3 contains 12 residues. Germline V gene lookup returns CDR1 DFQATT and CDR2 SNEGSKA (reference sequence).

The gene calls are TRBV12-3 or TRBV12-4 and TRBJ2-7; 8 bases agree with TRBD1. The junction had 4 bases not matched to a gene; V was cut back by 3 bases and J by 0 bases. The CDR3 runs to 15 residues. CDR3 protein: CASSFGQGFSYEQYF. The CDR3 nucleotides are TGTGCCAGCAGTTTTGGACAGGGTTTCTCCTACGAGCAGTACTTC.